This entry features one T cell receptor beta chain sequence. The antigen it recognizes is unknown. Per-base qualities were not stored, and no clone one base away is much larger. Cut back by 7 bases and 4 bases, the V and J ends lie 17 bases apart. The CDR3 numbers 14 residues from cysteine through phenylalanine. CDR3 DNA only is kept here, 42 bases in frame from base 1. CDR1 is given as SNHLY and CDR2 as FYNNEI, both from the germline V gene. TCRbeta CDR3 regions were amplified from genomic DNA by means of the immunoSEQ Assay, a bias-controlled multiplex PCR. The paper's processing steps were these. Within the assay, amplification of reference gene primers was used to estimate how many nucleated cells each sample contained. Sequence reads were collapsed and filtered to measure the absolute abundance of every unique TCRbeta CDR3 rearrangement. For each sample, productive Simpson clonality was calculated as the square root of Simpson's diversity index across productive rearrangements. TCRdb's version of the immuneACCESS table is confined to in-frame rearrangements and falls short of the full clone set. An unresolved V gene accounts for under half of the shortfall where checked; the remainder is of unknown origin. Clone size and V and J calls were adopted from that table, with D and trimming inferred from the DNA. The sample has about 110,000 clones on record, around 89% of them singletons. The ten largest clones take up over 3% of the sample.

This specimen belongs to a study of blood T cell repertoires in COVID-19 (dated by TCRdb to the early 2020s). About the full investigation: The collaborator samples originated in the United States, Italy and Spain and spanned the acute and convalescent phases of COVID-19. A freely available public database, intended as a resource for researchers studying the immune response to SARS-CoV-2, is where the repertoires were released. A de-identified subject ID, COVID-19 status, age in years and sex were almost always included in the sample metadata. The dataset comprised deeply sampled blood TCRbeta repertoires from subjects exposed to, actively infected with, or recovered from COVID-19. Where HLA class I and class II types were available, the types were taken from metadata supplied by the sample provider, not from assay-based typing. The samples were drawn from the first 160 participants of the ongoing ImmuneRACE study and from 1,200 or so subjects provided by 6 global collaborators. The prospective study material was composed of cDNA or gDNA derived from T cells, B-cell-depleted T cells, or PBMCs.

The research as a whole found: How much clinical and demographic metadata was included differed by source and by participant, and the metadata was provided uncurated.

Whole blood was collected in K2EDTA tubes by collaborating institutions according to the institutions' own protocols. For TCRbeta analysis, collaborator samples were shipped as frozen whole blood, as isolated PBMCs, or as DNA extracted from either sample type. The sequence is built from TRBV2 and TRBJ2-7; matching of 5 bases hints at TRBD1 as the D gene. The TCR originated in a woman between 50 and 59 years old with acute or convalescent COVID-19. Sequencing was carried out using peripheral blood. The CDR3 region has the sequence CASTQLTASYEQYF. Here is the DNA: TGTGCCAGCACCCAACTGACAGCTTCTTACGAGCAGTACTTC.